These 23 T cell receptor beta chains were sequenced from one sample in a study of technical replicates of blood from a few donors (dated by TCRdb to the late 2010s). Library prep was done by the immunoSEQ multiplex PCR assay. The table comes from immuneACCESS by way of TCRdb, which keeps in-frame sequences with V and J called. Part of the clones is missing from these tables; in studies checked, under half for an unresolved V gene and the rest for unknown reasons. Present in this sample are 100,000 or so clones, about 96% of which were seen just once. The ten largest clones represent approximately 0.36% of the sample. The sequenced sample consisted of T cells isolated from PBMCs. The receptor set was obtained from a human donor in good health.

This chain uses TRBV14 with TRBJ2-2; unclear D gene. Germline CDR1 SGHDN, CDR2 FVKESK. The CDR3 contains 14 residues. Trimming removed 2 bases at V and 2 bases at J, with 6 bases between. CDR3 in DNA: TGTGCCAGCAGCCAATCCAGAAACACCGGGGAGCTGTTTTTT. As protein: CASSQSRNTGELFF.

V gene TRBV6-1 combines with J gene TRBJ1-5; a weak D match, TRBD1 (6 bases). CDR1 is MNHNS, CDR2 SASEGT, per germline. With 6 bases removed from V and 8 bases from J, the gap between germline ends came to 14 bases. This CDR3 contains 13 residues. The CDR3 bases are TGTGCCAGCAGAGAACAGGGTAATGAGCCCCAGCATTTT. Translation gives CASREQGNEPQHF.

Remarks on this clone: A junction end diverges from the germline sequence, so it may reflect a read error. The chain has TRBV7-7 and TRBJ2-7; TRBD1 matches at 8 bases. The CDR3 is 15 residues long. The germline gives CDR1 SSHAT, CDR2 FNYEAQ (reference sequence). In DNA, the CDR3 is TGTGCTAGCAGCCGAGGACAGGGTGAGGCCTACGAGCAGTACTTC. It is translated as CASSRGQGEAYEQYF.

The chain combines TRBV29-1 with TRBJ1-3; D possibly corresponds to TRBD1 (5 bases). The V gene's germline CDR1 is SQVTM and CDR2 ANQGSEA. V lost 5 bases to trimming and J lost 4 bases, with 15 bases between them. There are 14 residues in the CDR3. CDR3 DNA: TGCAGCGTTCTCAGGGTAGGGGTCGGAAACACCATATATTTT. Its translation is CSVLRVGVGNTIYF.

The chain links TRBV6-5 to TRBJ1-4; possibly TRBD1 for D (6 bases). CDR1 and CDR2 from the germline V gene are MNHEY and SVGAGI. Trimming took off 1 base at V and 8 bases at J, with 11 bases between the two ends. The CDR3 has 14 amino acids. The CDR3 sequence: CASSYYTGFEKLFF. CDR3 coding DNA: TGTGCCAGCAGTTACTATACAGGGTTCGAAAAACTGTTTTTT.

Only one count was recorded for this clone. The rearrangement joins TRBV9 to TRBJ2-3; D unresolved. The CDR3 loop spans 15 amino acids. Between the trimmed V and J ends, which lost 3 bases and 2 bases, there was a span of 13 bases. Germline CDR1 SGDLS, CDR2 YYNGEE. CDR3 loop: CASSDGQTYTDTQYF. CDR3 DNA: TGTGCCAGCAGCGATGGGCAGACCTACACAGATACGCAGTATTTT.

The V and J genes are TRBV7-9 and TRBJ2-3, with no clear D. The CDR3 extends over 14 amino acids. Germline CDR1 SEHNR, CDR2 FQNEAQ (reference sequence). V dropped 5 bases and J dropped 0 bases, with 9 bases sitting between them. The DNA for the CDR3 is TGTGCCAGCAGCCCACTGACTAGCACAGATACGCAGTATTTT. Translation gives CASSPLTSTDTQYF.

V and J are TRBV29-1 and TRBJ2-7; 8 bases align to TRBD1. The CDR3 spans 14 residues. Germline V gives CDR1 SQVTM, CDR2 ANQGSEA. The V segment lost 4 bases and the J segment 3 bases; nucleotides outside the gene matches: 8. The CDR3 spells CSVVFADRGYEQYF. CDR3 DNA: TGCAGCGTTGTGTTCGCTGACAGGGGCTACGAGCAGTACTTC.

The V call is TRBV28, the J call TRBJ2-7; D gene ambiguous. V shed 6 bases and J shed 4 bases, with 10 bases lying between them. The CDR3 extends over 12 amino acids. From germline, CDR1 is MDHEN and CDR2 SYDVKM. CDR3 in DNA: TGTGCCAGCAGCCCCGTCCCTTACGAGCAGTACTTC. It specifies CASSPVPYEQYF.

The chain recombines TRBV19 with TRBJ1-5; TRBD1 is a possible D gene (6 bases). The germline V and J ends were trimmed by 2 bases and 6 bases, with 17 bases remaining between them. This CDR3 is built from 16 residues. Germline V CDR1 and CDR2: LNHDA, SQIVND (reference sequence). The CDR3 here is CASSIFAGVIAQPQHF. In DNA, the CDR3 is TGTGCCAGTAGTATATTTGCAGGGGTTATAGCTCAGCCCCAGCATTTT.

The rearrangement links TRBV28 to TRBJ1-2, with D tentatively TRBD1 (5 bases). Germline V gene sequence: CDR1 MDHEN, CDR2 SYDVKM. The CDR3 is 14 amino acids. V was clipped by 4 bases and J by 4 bases, with 13 bases between them. The CDR3 bases are TGTGCCAGCAGTTCCCAGGGTGCCCTCTATGGCTACACCTTC. This encodes CASSSQGALYGYTF.

This sequence joins TRBV10-3 and TRBJ2-1; the match to TRBD1 covers 7 bases. There are 13 residues in the CDR3. V gave up 5 bases and J gave up 6 bases; unmatched junction bases: 4. The germline V gene has CDR1 ENHRY and CDR2 SYGVKD. CDR3: CAISTGTVNEQFF. The CDR3 bases are TGTGCCATCAGTACCGGGACAGTCAATGAGCAGTTCTTC.

The V call is TRBV5-1, the J call TRBJ2-1; 14 nucleotides agree with TRBD2. In germline, CDR1 is SGHRS, CDR2 YFSETQ. This CDR3 has 19 amino acids. V shed 3 bases and J 0 bases; nucleotides not matched to a gene: 8. The CDR3 DNA reads as TGCGCCAGCAGCTCCGGACTAGCGGGAGGCCTAAGCTCCTACAATGAGCAGTTCTTC. Protein: CASSSGLAGGLSSYNEQFF.

This clone was seen only a few times. The J gene is TRBJ1-5, the V gene TRBV7-9; maybe TRBD1 (5 bases). This CDR3 contains 13 residues. Trimming removed 4 bases at V and 1 base at J, with 5 bases between. CDR1 is SEHNR, CDR2 FQNEAQ, per germline (reference sequence). The CDR3 region is CASSWTSNQPQHF. The CDR3 DNA reads as TGTGCCAGCAGCTGGACAAGCAATCAGCCCCAGCATTTT.

The rearrangement uses TRBV5-1 and TRBJ1-2; the D is unclear. Trimming took 2 bases from V and 6 from J, leaving 11 bases between them. Germline CDR1 reads SGHRS; CDR2 reads YFSETQ. The CDR3 sequence is 13 residues long. The CDR3 loop is CASSFGEVDGYTF. The CDR3 nucleotides read TGCGCCAGCAGCTTCGGAGAGGTGGATGGCTACACCTTC.

This clone has only one observation. This rearrangement joins TRBV7-2 to TRBJ2-7, with 8 bases identical to TRBD1. This CDR3 contains 13 residues. Germline CDR1 SGHTA, CDR2 FQGNSA. J gave up 5 bases and V 5 bases, and 5 bases lay outside the gene matches. In DNA, the CDR3 is TGTGCCAGCAGCCGGGACAGGTCCAACGAGCAGTACTTC. This sequence encodes CASSRDRSNEQYF. The variable domain in full, completed from reference TRBV7-2 and TRBJ2-7, reads GAGVSQSPSNKVTEKGKDVELRCDPISGHTALYWYRQSLGQGLEFLIYFQGNSAPDKSGLPSDRFSAERTGGSVSTLTIQRTQQEDSAVYLCASSRDRSNEQYFGPGTRLTVT.

In DNA form, the CDR3 reads TGTGCCAGCAGCCCTCGAGCGGGCGGAGATACGCAGTATTTT. Encoded protein: CASSPRAGGDTQYF. The gene calls are TRBV9 and TRBJ2-3, with D maybe TRBD2 (6 bases). This CDR3 has 14 residues. Germline-derived CDR1 and CDR2 are SGDLS and YYNGEE. Trimming pared 4 bases from V and 5 bases from J, leaving 14 bases between.

V and J are TRBV4-2 and TRBJ1-1; 8 positions agree with TRBD1. Germline lookup yields CDR1 LGHNA and CDR2 YNFKEQ. Trimming cost V 4 bases and J 1 base; bases outside gene matches: 14. The CDR3 totals 18 residues. This chain's CDR3 is CASSPLGVQGVSNTEAFF. The CDR3 DNA reads TGTGCCAGCAGCCCGTTGGGAGTACAGGGGGTATCGAACACTGAAGCTTTCTTT.

The J gene is TRBJ2-2, the V gene TRBV19; D possibly corresponds to TRBD2 (6 bases). V lost 1 base and J 0 bases, leaving 9 bases between the germline ends. The germline gives CDR1 LNHDA, CDR2 SQIVND (reference sequence). The CDR3 covers 16 residues. The CDR3 region has the DNA TGTGCCAGTAGTATAGGACTAGACGCGAACACCGGGGAGCTGTTTTTT. It yields the protein CASSIGLDANTGELFF.

The chain combines TRBV5-1 with TRBJ2-5; 8 nucleotides match TRBD2. Germline loops: CDR1 SGHRS, CDR2 YFSETQ. This CDR3 is built from 14 residues. Trimming at V came to 7 bases and at J to 5 bases, leaving 10 bases not matched to a gene. CDR3 sequence (DNA): TGCGCCAGCGACGACGGGGGGGTGAGGGAGACCCAGTACTTC. Translating gives CASDDGGVRETQYF. Full variable domain (rest looked up from reference TRBV5-1 and TRBJ2-5): KAGVTQTPRYLIKTRGQQVTLSCSPISGHRSVSWYQQTPGQGLQFLFEYFSETQRNKGNFPGRFSGRQFSNSRSEMNVSTLELGDSALYLCASDDGGVRETQYFGPGTRLLVL.

The V call is TRBV19, the J call TRBJ1-4, with 7 bases matching TRBD1. The V segment lost 4 bases and the J segment 8 bases; nucleotides outside the gene matches: 4. The germline V gene encodes CDR1 LNHDA and CDR2 SQIVND (reference sequence). This CDR3 spans 13 amino acids. The CDR3 DNA is TGTGCCAGTAGTACGACAGGGAAGGAAAAACTGTTTTTT. Protein product: CASSTTGKEKLFF.

This chain connects TRBV10-3 to TRBJ2-3; 10 bases are a match to TRBD2. Trimming at V came to 6 bases and at J to 3 bases, leaving 6 bases not matched to a gene. This CDR3 spans 15 amino acids. Germline lookup yields CDR1 ENHRY and CDR2 SYGVKD. CDR3 residues: CAIRTSGRVTDTQYF. CDR3 DNA: TGTGCCATCAGGACGAGCGGGAGGGTAACAGATACGCAGTATTTT.

The chain is built from TRBV19 and TRBJ2-2; TRBD1 aligns across 9 bases. Germline loops: CDR1 LNHDA, CDR2 SQIVND (reference sequence). J was trimmed by 10 bases and V by 6 bases; bases with no gene match: 6. The CDR3 length is 13 residues. CDR3: CASRVTGGEELFF. The CDR3, as DNA: TGTGCCAGTAGAGTCACAGGGGGCGAGGAGCTGTTTTTT.